The source of this TCR beta chain is a study of T cells after yellow fever vaccination. General study results and limits: Any FACS-sorted repertoire could hold abundant clonotypes that contaminate it from the bulk population. Once the booster was given, most primary-vaccination clones reappeared, at over 95% for CD4 and over 75% for CD8.

Germline CDR1 KGHSH, CDR2 LQKENI. CDR3 size: 16 residues. The J segment lost 6 bases and the V segment lost 2 bases, leaving 10 bases of the junction unmatched. Remarks on this clonotype: Its specificity is not known.

One entry per CDR3 protein, called by TCRdb with MiXCR from the 5' RACE reads. The sample consists of about 550,000 distinct CDR3 sequences, roughly 21% of them appearing once. The input for sequencing was PBMCs, taken 15 days after the yellow fever booster vaccination. The clonotype originates from a man in his thirties or forties who received the YFV17D yellow fever vaccine. The chain is built from TRBV18 and TRBJ2-3; 8 nucleotides agree with TRBD2. CDR3 loop: CASSPTAGEVRDTQYF. In nucleotides, the CDR3 is TGTGCCAGCTCACCAACAGCGGGAGAGGTGCGGGATACGCAGTATTTT.